This T cell receptor (beta chain) was profiled in a study of intratumoral heterogeneity in liver cancer. Early-stage hepatocellular carcinoma patients were treatment-naïve prior to resection. Generated by immunoSEQ multiplex PCR, the TCRdb table keeps only in-frame clones and is missing some. The sample consists of tens of thousands of clones, approximately 73% of them appearing once. Looked up from germline, CDR1 is DFQATT and CDR2 is SNEGSKA (reference sequence). Trimming left V 8 bases short and J 7 bases short, with 14 bases between. CDR3 length: 11 amino acids. The TCR was taken from a woman in her 70s with hepatocellular carcinoma. V is TRBV20-1 and J is TRBJ1-1; a possible D gene is TRBD1 (5 bases). Specimen: tumor-adjacent normal tissue, collected before any cancer treatment. This CDR3 is CSPGGGGEAFF. CDR3 DNA sequence: TGCAGTCCTGGAGGCGGGGGTGAAGCTTTCTTT.